What follows is one T cell receptor (beta chain) and its context. Its specificity is unknown. V lost 0 bases, J lost 1 base, and 12 bases lay in between. CDR1 is LGHNA, CDR2 YSLEER, per germline. The length of the CDR3 is 16 residues. The data were obtained in a study of T cells in localized non-small cell lung cancer. Libraries were prepared by immunoSEQ multiplex PCR; TCRdb keeps only in-frame clonotypes and omits some of them. The sample has some 80,000 clones; about 83% are singletons. General study findings and limits: T cell clonality was highest in uninvolved adjacent lung, above tumor. Greater T cell density in blood accompanied longer overall survival. Median around 56 top-100 tumor clones were shared with paired adjacent lung. Since sequencing was restricted to only one region of the tumor, intratumor heterogeneity remains a possibility.

V gene TRBV4-3 combines with J gene TRBJ1-1; D call uncertain. This sample comprised peripheral blood, obtained before any cancer treatment. The source is a man between 40 and 75 years old with stage I lung adenocarcinoma. CDR3 region: CASSQDNIDPNTEAFF. For the CDR3, the DNA is TGCGCCAGCAGCCAAGATAATATCGACCCGAACACTGAAGCTTTCTTT.